The clone carrying this T cell receptor (beta chain) was detected a few times. Antigen: not known. This sample is part of a study of T cells after yellow fever vaccination. In the study overall: Fractions containing few cells were prepared with SMART-Seq v4 Ultra Low Input.

Trimming took 6 bases from V and 4 from J, leaving 19 bases between them. The CDR3 sequence is 16 residues long. Germline loops: CDR1 SGHRS, CDR2 YFSETQ. Study findings and constraints: Only a minor proportion of clonotypes was detected across both CD4 and CD8 compartments. A secondary response was less intense yet reached its peak sooner, at day 5 versus 15.

TCR cDNA was made by 5'RACE template switching, adding a universal primer site and UMIs. TCRdb redid the calling of the 5' RACE reads with MiXCR, one entry per CDR3 protein. The sample lists 350,000 to 550,000 distinct CDR3 sequences, over 15% seen once, with around 17% in the top ten. The chain uses TRBV5-1 and TRBJ2-2; a weak D match, TRBD1 (9 bases). This material consisted of PBMCs, taken before the yellow fever booster vaccination. The source of this sequence is a man aged 18 to 30 who received the YFV17D yellow fever vaccine. The CDR3 DNA follows: TGCGCCAGCACCGAGCGGGGGACAGGGACCACCGGGGAGCTGTTTTTT. The encoded protein is CASTERGTGTTGELFF.